Listed here are 25 T cell receptor beta chains from one sample, sequenced in a study of CD8 T cells in ankylosing spondylitis. Notes on the study in general: Ankylosing spondylitis blood appeared to carry a characteristic TCR beta motif of roughly eight highly homologous variants.

A single record per CDR3 protein comes from TCRdb applying MiXCR to the 5' RACE reads. The top ten hold approximately 15% of the sample, which has 200,000 to 250,000 distinct CDR3 sequences, approximately 7.4% seen once. Antigens of these TCRs are unknown. Sequences were obtained from blood, either unsorted or a sorted T cell fraction (not recorded which). Source of these receptors: a male donor with ankylosing spondylitis.

The table lists this clonotype with many counts. The V and J genes are TRBV29-1 and TRBJ2-7; possibly TRBD1 for D (5 bases). The V gene's germline CDR1 is SQVTM and CDR2 ANQGSEA. This CDR3 spans 13 amino acids. Trimming left V 4 bases short and J 2 bases short, with 12 bases between. CDR3 bases: TGCAGCGTTGTCTTTGGCAGGGCCTACGAGCAGTACTTC. This sequence encodes CSVVFGRAYEQYF.

Only a few counts were recorded for this clonotype. J is TRBJ2-7 and V is TRBV20-1; TRBD2 matches 10 bases. Germline V CDR1 and CDR2: DFQATT, SNEGSKA (reference sequence). There are 16 residues in the CDR3. The V and J ends lost 0 bases and 3 bases, in that order; junction bases with no gene match: 8. The CDR3 sequence: CSARDLASGSVYEQYF. CDR3 DNA sequence: TGCAGTGCTAGAGATTTGGCTAGCGGGAGTGTCTACGAGCAGTACTTC.

At least ten counts were recorded for this clonotype. V and J are TRBV12-3 or TRBV12-4 and TRBJ1-1; possibly TRBD1 for D (5 bases). The germline V and J ends were trimmed by 5 bases and 7 bases, with 11 bases remaining between them. The length of the CDR3 is 12 residues. The CDR3 region is CASSRDEREAFF. CDR3 DNA sequence: TGTGCCAGCAGTCGGGACGAGCGTGAAGCTTTCTTT.

This chain connects TRBV9 to TRBJ2-3, with unresolved D. Germline CDR1 and CDR2: SGDLS and YYNGEE. The CDR3 is 16 residues long. V lost 4 bases and J lost 0, with 15 bases in between. DNA for the CDR3: TGTGCCAGCAGCTCCCATCACGTTACTAGCACAGATACGCAGTATTTT. As protein: CASSSHHVTSTDTQYF.

This clonotype came up a few times. The V and J genes are TRBV7-8 and TRBJ2-1, with D perhaps TRBD2 (5 bases). Germline V gives CDR1 SGHVS, CDR2 FQNEAQ. Trimming left V 5 bases short and J 6 bases short, with 14 bases between. The CDR3 has 14 amino acids. CDR3 in DNA: TGTGCCAGCAGCCCCCTTCGGGGAATCAATGAGCAGTTCTTC. It encodes CASSPLRGINEQFF.

This clonotype was picked up many times. The chain carries TRBV5-1 and TRBJ1-6; 9 bases agree with TRBD1. Germline V lookup: CDR1 SGHRS, CDR2 YFSETQ. V gave up 4 bases and J gave up 10 bases; unmatched junction bases: 9. This CDR3 spans 15 amino acids. The CDR3: CASSGGTGQGSPLHF. CDR3 bases: TGCGCCAGCAGCGGCGGGACAGGGCAAGGATCACCCCTCCACTTT.

This clonotype has at least ten counts. V gene TRBV20-1 combines with J gene TRBJ2-3; D is undetermined. V was clipped by 3 bases and J by 0 bases, with 13 bases between them. CDR3 length: 15 residues. Germline V CDR1 and CDR2: DFQATT, SNEGSKA (reference sequence). The CDR3: CSASFPKTSTDTQYF. CDR3 nucleotide sequence: TGCAGTGCTAGCTTTCCCAAAACTAGCACAGATACGCAGTATTTT.

This clonotype was recorded many times. The V and J genes are TRBV9 and TRBJ2-7; D is perhaps TRBD2 (6 bases). The length of the CDR3 is 14 residues. Germline lookup yields CDR1 SGDLS and CDR2 YYNGEE. Trimming pared 0 bases from V and 3 bases from J, leaving 10 bases between. CDR3 in amino acids: CASSVAYSGYEQYF. The CDR3 region has the DNA TGTGCCAGCAGCGTAGCCTATAGCGGCTACGAGCAGTACTTC.

The chain links TRBV5-6 to TRBJ1-4; a possible D gene is TRBD1 (6 bases). Deletions cut 2 bases from V and 2 bases from J, with 10 bases between. The CDR3 has 15 amino acids. Germline CDR1 reads SGHDT; CDR2 reads YYEEEE. The CDR3 DNA follows: TGTGCCAGCAGCTTCGGTACAGGGACTAATGAAAAACTGTTTTTT. Translating gives CASSFGTGTNEKLFF.

This clonotype showed up many times. The V call is TRBV28, the J call TRBJ1-1, with 8 bases identical to TRBD1. Germline V gene data show CDR1 as MDHEN and CDR2 as SYDVKM. The CDR3 sequence is 15 residues long. With 4 bases clipped from V and 5 bases from J, the junction kept 9 bases outside the gene matches. Here the CDR3 reads CASSSLGQGRTEAFF. The DNA of the CDR3 is TGTGCCAGCAGTTCCCTAGGACAGGGCAGAACTGAAGCTTTCTTT.

This clonotype was counted many times. The V and J genes are TRBV5-5 and TRBJ2-4; D possibly matches TRBD1 or TRBD2 (6 bases each). From germline, CDR1 is SGHKS and CDR2 YYEKEE (reference sequence). This CDR3 is built from 15 residues. The V end was cut by 2 bases, the J end by 5 bases, with 14 bases between. CDR3 protein: CASSFWGRDQNIQYF. In nucleotides, the CDR3 is TGTGCCAGCAGCTTCTGGGGGCGGGACCAAAACATTCAGTACTTC.

The rearrangement uses TRBV25-1 and TRBJ2-7; 9 bases map to TRBD1. Germline loops: CDR1 MGHDK, CDR2 SYGVNS. This CDR3 has 17 amino acids. V was pared by 0 bases and J by 4 bases, with 10 bases of the junction left unmatched. CDR3 in DNA: TGTGCCAGCAGTGAATATATGAACAGGGGGCGCCAATACGAGCAGTACTTC. This translates into CASSEYMNRGRQYEQYF.

The chain employs TRBV6-2 or TRBV6-3 and TRBJ1-5; D is perhaps TRBD1 (6 bases). The germline V gene encodes CDR1 MNHEY and CDR2 SVGEGT. V was trimmed by 6 bases and J by 3 bases, leaving 12 bases between them. The CDR3 is 14 amino acids. The CDR3: CASSHDRLNQPQHF. CDR3 in DNA: TGTGCCAGCAGCCACGACAGGCTCAATCAGCCCCAGCATTTT.

This clonotype was seen at least ten times. The rearrangement uses TRBV20-1 and TRBJ1-1, with 9 nucleotides matching TRBD1. The CDR3 is 13 residues long. Germline CDR1 DFQATT, CDR2 SNEGSKA (reference sequence). The V and J ends lost 7 bases and 0 bases, in that order; junction bases with no gene match: 3. In DNA form, the CDR3 reads TGCAGTGTAAGGGACAGGGTGAACACTGAAGCTTTCTTT. Its translation is CSVRDRVNTEAFF.

This clonotype showed up many times. The CDR3 sequence: CASSLTPLGYTEAFF. The CDR3 DNA is TGTGCCAGCAGTTTAACACCCCTGGGATACACTGAAGCTTTCTTT. This chain joins TRBV27 and TRBJ1-1; D is unresolved. V was cut by 2 bases and J by 3 bases, with 13 bases left in between. This CDR3 is built from 15 residues. The germline V gene has CDR1 MNHEY and CDR2 SMNVEV (reference sequence).

In this sample, this clonotype turned up many times. The CDR3 DNA is TGTGCCAGCAACTTAGGGACTAGCGTCTACGAGCAGTACTTC. Translated: CASNLGTSVYEQYF. This chain connects TRBV5-6 to TRBJ2-7; TRBD2 agrees at 10 bases. This CDR3 comprises 14 residues. Germline values: CDR1 SGHDT, CDR2 YYEEEE. V lost 6 bases and J lost 3; bases outside the gene matches: 6.

This clonotype has just a few counts. The junction and the germline gene differ at one end; a read error may be behind it. V usage is TRBV3-1 and J usage is TRBJ1-1; D is undetermined. CDR1 is LGHDT, CDR2 YNNKEL, per germline (reference sequence). CDR3 length: 17 amino acids. Here the CDR3 reads CATSPYVRAEKNTEAFF. The DNA of the CDR3 is TGTGCCACCAGCCCCTACGTTCGGGCAGAAAAGAACACTGAAGCTTTCTTT.

This clonotype was found many times. The V and J genes are TRBV12-3 or TRBV12-4 and TRBJ1-5; 9 bases map to TRBD1. After removal of 3 bases from V and 5 bases from J, the junction contained 14 bases not matched to a gene. The CDR3 runs to 18 residues. CDR3 sequence: CASSFRSWDREWDQPQHF. Here the CDR3 DNA reads TGTGCCAGCAGTTTCAGGAGTTGGGACAGGGAATGGGATCAGCCCCAGCATTTT.

This clonotype was detected a few times. The chain links TRBV20-1 to TRBJ1-1, with D uncertain. CDR3 length: 16 amino acids. CDR1 is DFQATT, CDR2 SNEGSKA, per germline (reference sequence). Trimming left V 4 bases short and J 1 base short, with 19 bases between. The chain's CDR3 is CSATSRGTYQNTEAFF. For the CDR3, the DNA is TGCAGTGCTACCTCCCGGGGTACTTACCAGAACACTGAAGCTTTCTTT.

The chain combines TRBV6-2 or TRBV6-3 with TRBJ2-1, with a weak D call TRBD1 (6 bases). There are 17 residues in the CDR3. Germline V gene data show CDR1 as MNHEY and CDR2 as SVGEGT. Between the trimmed V and J ends, which lost 2 bases and 0 bases, there was a span of 14 bases. CDR3 protein: CASSYPDTGSSYNEQFF. For the CDR3, the DNA is TGTGCCAGCAGTTACCCGGATACAGGGAGCTCCTACAATGAGCAGTTCTTC.

This clonotype came up many times. The chain recombines TRBV5-1 with TRBJ2-2; D call uncertain. The V end was cut by 4 bases, the J end by 6 bases, with 13 bases between. This CDR3 has 14 amino acids. Germline V gene lookup returns CDR1 SGHRS and CDR2 YFSETQ. Written as DNA, the CDR3 is TGCGCCAGCAGCCTGGGCCGCCTTCCCGGGGAGCTGTTTTTT. Its translation: CASSLGRLPGELFF.

CDR3 DNA: TGTGCCAGCAGCATCAGGACCAATGAGCAGTTCTTC. It specifies CASSIRTNEQFF. The chain employs TRBV11-1 and TRBJ2-1, with D hard to call. In germline, CDR1 is SGHAT, CDR2 FQDESV (reference sequence). The ends were cut back, 5 bases at V and 6 bases at J, with 8 bases in the middle. The CDR3 covers 12 residues.

This clonotype occurred many times. The V and J genes are TRBV4-1 and TRBJ1-2; D gene uncertain. CDR3 length: 15 amino acids. Trimming left V 1 base short and J 3 bases short, with 12 bases between. Germline CDR1 reads MGHRA; CDR2 reads YSYEKL. The CDR3 sequence is CASSQAGLTDYGYTF. The CDR3 DNA follows: TGCGCCAGCAGCCAAGCGGGGTTGACGGACTATGGCTACACCTTC.

In regard to this clonotype: Just one base apart from a much larger clone, this may be a read error. The chain employs TRBV18 and TRBJ2-7; TRBD2 might be the D (6 bases). The CDR3 spans 15 residues. Trimming took off 4 bases at V and 2 bases at J, with 15 bases between the two ends. CDR1 and CDR2 (germline): KGHSH, LQKENI. The DNA for the CDR3 is TGTGCCAGCTCACTCTATAGCCGGAGGGCCTACGAGCAGTACTTC. The encoded protein is CASSLYSRRAYEQYF.

At least ten counts were recorded for this clonotype. This rearrangement joins TRBV24-1 to TRBJ2-5, with 7 nucleotides matching TRBD1. CDR3 size: 16 residues. Germline CDR1 is KGHDR and CDR2 is SFDVKD. Unmatched junction bases numbered 10, after V lost 5 bases and J lost 2 bases. CDR3: CATSAPTGFGQETQYF. For the CDR3, the DNA is TGTGCCACCAGTGCACCGACAGGGTTTGGGCAAGAGACCCAGTACTTC.